This TCR beta chain was sequenced in a study of blood T cell repertoires in COVID-19. Methods used by the authors: The authors estimated nucleated cell counts from reference gene primer amplification. Using immunoSEQ multiplex PCR, the repertoire was profiled, and TCRdb retains in-frame clones only, with some absent. V and J calls and clone size follow that table, whereas D and trimming were derived from the DNA. The table records 100,000 to 120,000 clones, roughly four fifths of them present only once. CDR3 length: 15 amino acids. V shed 0 bases, J shed 6 bases, and the junction held 1 base outside the gene matches. Germline V gene data show CDR1 as MNHEY and CDR2 as SVGAGI.

Sequencing was done on a sample of peripheral blood. The receptor was isolated from a woman in her fifties or sixties with acute or convalescent COVID-19. The rearrangement links TRBV6-5 to TRBJ2-1, with 11 bases identical to TRBD2. DNA of the CDR3: TGTGCCAGCAGTTACTCACTAGCGGGGGCCAATGAGCAGTTCTTC. This translates into CASSYSLAGANEQFF.